This entry lists 17 T cell receptor beta chains sequenced from one sample in a study of tumor-infiltrating lymphocytes in primary liver carcinoma. Blood RNA was derived from unsorted whole blood, and germline DNA was extracted too. A constant-region primer primed TCR beta cDNA synthesis from around 500 ng of total RNA. Modified slightly, ARM-PCR produced TCR beta libraries over three nested multiplex PCR rounds. PCR rounds one and two used TRBV1-TRBV30 forward primers with a C-beta reverse primer for 10 cycles each. One entry per CDR3 protein, called by TCRdb with MiXCR from the multiplex PCR reads. Among hundreds of thousands of distinct CDR3 sequences listed, 65% were seen once. Sequenced sample: peripheral blood. These TCRs come from a man aged 35 to 55 with primary liver carcinoma and hepatitis B virus infection.

This clonotype was picked up a small number of times. The genes are TRBV28 and TRBJ2-7; D remains unclear. V was pared by 3 bases and J by 6 bases, with 12 bases between. The CDR3 extends over 13 amino acids. From germline, CDR1 is MDHEN and CDR2 SYDVKM. The CDR3 loop reads CASSLIQTGEQYF. The CDR3 nucleotides are TGTGCCAGCAGTTTGATACAGACCGGCGAGCAGTACTTC.

V usage is TRBV5-1 and J usage is TRBJ1-1; D ambiguous. In germline, CDR1 is SGHRS, CDR2 YFSETQ. V lost 7 bases to trimming and J lost 0 bases, with 10 bases between them. The CDR3 spans 13 residues. In DNA form, the CDR3 reads TGCGCCAGCGAACCCGACATGAACACTGAAGCTTTCTTT. Its translation: CASEPDMNTEAFF.

As to this clonotype: A read error may be the cause here, since a much bigger clone is one base away. The genes are TRBV4-2 and TRBJ1-4; tentatively, D is TRBD1 (6 bases). In germline, CDR1 is LGHNA, CDR2 YNFKEQ. The CDR3 covers 14 residues. V lost 5 bases and J lost 7, with 14 bases in between. The chain's CDR3 is CASSDQGGGEKLFF. CDR3 in DNA: TGTGCCAGCAGCGACCAGGGAGGGGGTGAAAAACTGTTTTTT.

This clonotype was recorded a few times. V gene TRBV11-2 combines with J gene TRBJ2-7, with 8 positions matching TRBD1. Germline loops: CDR1 SGHAT, CDR2 FQNNGV. This CDR3 is built from 16 residues. The V segment lost 5 bases and the J segment 3 bases; nucleotides outside the gene matches: 12. The chain's CDR3 is CASSPPRTGYVYEQYF. CDR3 sequence (DNA): TGTGCCAGCAGCCCCCCCCGGACAGGGTACGTCTACGAGCAGTACTTC.

Regarding this clonotype: A read error may produce the germline difference seen at one junction end. The rearrangement links TRBV12-3 or TRBV12-4 to TRBJ2-5; no clear D gene. CDR3 length: 12 residues. Here the CDR3 DNA reads TGTGCCAGCAGTTTAGGACAAGAGACCCAGTGCTTC. It is translated as CASSLGQETQCF.

As regards this clonotype: A read error may explain this, as a much larger clone is one base away. Likely a read error: the CDR3 ends without its conserved phenylalanine or tryptophan. J is TRBJ2-1 and V is TRBV29-1, with 14 bases identical to TRBD2. Germline V gene lookup returns CDR1 SQVTM and CDR2 ANQGSEA. The CDR3 runs 14 residues. The trim removed 4 bases at V and 8 bases at J, leaving 4 bases unmatched. CDR3 sequence (DNA): TGCAGCGTTGGGGGGGGACTAGCGGGAGATGAGCAGTTCTTA. It translates to CSVGGGLAGDEQFL.

As to this clonotype: A much larger clone sits a single nucleotide away, making a read error possible. V is TRBV6-1 and J is TRBJ2-1; TRBD2 might be the D (5 bases). In germline, CDR1 is MNHNS, CDR2 SASEGT. This CDR3 region has 15 residues. The CDR3 reads CSCTGVWRADNEQFF. The CDR3 region has the DNA TGTTCCTGTACCGGAGTCTGGCGGGCCGACAATGAGCAGTTCTTC.

This clonotype showed up many times. V usage is TRBV11-2 and J usage is TRBJ2-2; D call uncertain. The CDR3 consists of 15 residues. Germline V gene data show CDR1 as SGHAT and CDR2 as FQNNGV. The V gene lost 3 bases and the J gene lost 6 bases, with 14 bases spanning the gap. DNA of the CDR3: TGTGCCAGCAGCTTTTTGGGCAGGCCATCCGGGGAGCTGTTTTTT. Its protein product is CASSFLGRPSGELFF. The complete variable domain, with remaining parts taken from reference TRBV11-2 and TRBJ2-2, reads EAGVAQSPRYKIIEKRQSVAFWCNPISGHATLYWYQQILGQGPKLLIQFQNNGVVDDSQLPKDRFSAERLKGVDSTLKIQPAKLEDSAVYLCASSFLGRPSGELFFGEGSRLTVL.

The chain uses TRBV28 and TRBJ1-4; D ambiguous. This CDR3 comprises 16 residues. V was shortened by 3 bases and J by 8 bases, with 19 bases between the two germline ends. CDR1 is MDHEN and CDR2 is SYDVKM in the germline V gene. The CDR3, as DNA: TGTGCCAGCAGTTTCCAGAGCAGTGCGATTAACGAAAAACTGTTTTTT. Its protein product is CASSFQSSAINEKLFF.

A note on this clonotype: Germline is not matched at one junction end, which may reflect a read error. V usage is TRBV6-2 or TRBV6-3 and J usage is TRBJ2-7; 10 bases are a match to TRBD1. The CDR3 has 16 residues. Germline-derived CDR1 and CDR2 are MNHEY and SVGEGT. The CDR3 loop is CACSPFKGQGSYEQYF. The DNA for the CDR3 is TGTGCCTGCAGTCCTTTTAAGGGACAGGGGTCCTACGAGCAGTACTTC.

This clonotype was picked up one time. The germline gene is not matched at one end of the junction; a read error may be the cause. This sequence joins TRBV6-1 and TRBJ2-4, with 8 bases fitting TRBD2. The CDR3 has 14 amino acids. The germline V gene encodes CDR1 MNHNS and CDR2 SASEGT. The chain's CDR3 is CAISVSGGVNIQYF. The CDR3, as DNA: TGTGCCATCAGTGTATCGGGAGGGGTAAACATTCAGTACTTC.

This clonotype was seen at least ten times. The genes are TRBV6-1 and TRBJ2-7; either TRBD1 or TRBD2 may supply D (5 bases each). The CDR3 covers 14 residues. Trimming removed 8 bases from V and 3 bases from J, with 17 bases in between. Germline lookup yields CDR1 MNHNS and CDR2 SASEGT. CDR3 nucleotides: TGTGCCAGCTACCGAGCGGAGAGGGGCTACGAGCAGTACTTC. This translates into CASYRAERGYEQYF.

CDR3 loop: CAWSVSGGEAGYTF. The CDR3 DNA reads TGTGCCTGGAGTGTATCCGGTGGGGAGGCTGGCTACACCTTC. V gene TRBV30 combines with J gene TRBJ1-2, with D uncertain. V lost 0 bases, J lost 7 bases, and 15 bases lay in between. Germline lookup yields CDR1 GTSNPN and CDR2 SVGIG (reference sequence). CDR3 length: 14 residues.

On this clonotype: At one end the junction does not follow the germline gene, possibly because of a read error. This sequence joins TRBV29-1 and TRBJ1-1; D remains unclear. CDR1 is SQVTM and CDR2 is ANQGSEA in the germline V gene. This CDR3 comprises 13 residues. The CDR3 region has the DNA TGCAGCGGGGCAAGACGGGCTAACACTGAAACTTTCTTT. Protein: CSGARRANTETFF.

Concerning this clonotype: The junction departs from germline at one end; a sequencing error may be responsible. CDR3 loop: CAGSQGGGRGNTIYF. The CDR3, as DNA: TGTGCCGGCAGCCAAGGGGGGGGTCGTGGAAACACCATATATTTT. J is TRBJ1-3 and V is TRBV4-2, with D perhaps TRBD1 (6 bases). The CDR3 runs to 15 residues. Germline V CDR1 and CDR2: LGHNA, YNFKEQ.

Of note for this clonotype: A single base separates this from a much larger clone, so it may be a read error. V usage is TRBV12-3 or TRBV12-4 and J usage is TRBJ2-3, with TRBD2 identical over 10 bases. The CDR3 spans 16 residues. Trimming took 5 bases from V and 2 from J; bases not matched to a gene: 7. Here the CDR3 DNA reads TGTGCCAGCAGTCCGACTAGCGGGTCGGCCACAGATACGCAGTATTTT. It encodes CASSPTSGSATDTQYF.

V and J are TRBV29-1 and TRBJ1-2; a weak D match, TRBD1 (6 bases). Trimming stripped 4 bases from V and 6 bases from J, with 15 bases between. The CDR3 totals 13 residues. Germline CDR1 is SQVTM and CDR2 is ANQGSEA. The CDR3: CSVVPPRQDGYTF. The CDR3 coding sequence is TGCAGCGTTGTTCCCCCGAGACAGGATGGCTACACCTTC.